What follows describes a single T cell receptor beta chain. The antigen is unknown. The sample is drawn from a study of blood T cells in healthy people across ages. Study-level information: Capture by template switching was about one barcoded beta molecule per two T cells.

Trimming pared 3 bases from V and 5 bases from J, leaving 11 bases between. From germline, CDR1 is LGHNA and CDR2 YNFKEQ. The CDR3 is 14 amino acids. The study, taken as a whole, reports: Not knowing donor CMV status may have confounded expanded clonotype changes. Unsorted PBMCs ruled out conclusive naive versus antigen-experienced comparison.

Then a second PCR, running about 6 to 12 cycles, was carried out with a sample-barcoded 5' primer and a J-beta primer mix. TCRdb reprocessed the 5' RACE reads via MiXCR and lists one record per CDR3 protein. Among about 640,000 distinct CDR3 sequences listed, around 43% were seen once. Sequencing input: blood. This TCR came from an elderly man in good health. The gene calls are TRBV4-2 and TRBJ1-5, with D maybe TRBD1 (5 bases). The CDR3 protein is CASSQAGQDQPQHF. The CDR3 bases are TGTGCCAGCAGCCAGGCAGGGCAGGATCAGCCCCAGCATTTT.